This TCR beta chain was recovered during a study of CD8+ T cells in alopecia areata. This clone was observed a few times. Following RNA extraction, reverse transcription yielded cDNA that acted as the sequencing template. Clones were sequenced by immunoSEQ multiplex PCR, and TCRdb holds only the in-frame ones, with some missing. The table has roughly 100,000 clones, roughly 46% seen once; the top ten hold roughly a sixth. There are 12 residues in the CDR3. Germline CDR1 is SQVTM and CDR2 is ANQGSEA. J was trimmed by 6 bases and V by 7 bases; bases with no gene match: 4. Treatment noted: oral pan-JAK inhibitor, 5-10 mg twice daily.

V gene TRBV29-1 combines with J gene TRBJ2-2, with 8 bases matching TRBD1. The sequencing used CD8+ T cells sorted from blood, collected at week 24, from a patient treated with tofacitinib. This sequence originates from a human donor with alopecia areata. In nucleotides, the CDR3 is TGCAGCGGGACAGGGTTCGCCGGGGAGCTGTTTTTT. Translated, it gives CSGTGFAGELFF.